This is a list of T cell receptor beta chains from one sample in a study of T-cell reconstitution after alpha-beta-depleted transplantation in children. Each CDR3 protein gets one entry after TCRdb re-called the PCR reads with MiXCR. The sample has 550,000 to 600,000 distinct CDR3 sequences; around 23% are singletons. The source material was PBMCs, mostly from graft donor cells, sampled 360 days after TCRalphabeta/CD19-depleted stem cell transplant. Receptor source: a boy under two years old who had a stem cell transplant for acute myeloid leukemia, so the T cells may come from the graft donor. CDR3s include the opening cysteine and the closing phenylalanine or tryptophan. D genes are given only for firm matches. For some rows the clone size is stated as once, few or many, or as a class when expanded; others skip it.

d_call cdr3_length clone_size j_call v_call cdr3_nt cdr3_aa
. 14 few TRBJ2-7 TRBV12-3/TRBV12-4 TGTGCCAGCCATCCCCCGACAGGTTCCTACGAGCAGTACTTC CASHPPTGSYEQYF
. 16 . TRBJ2-4 TRBV18 TGTGCCAGCTCACCTCTGCAGGCCATATCCAAAAACATTCAGTACTTC CASSPLQAISKNIQYF
. 14 . TRBJ2-7 TRBV18 TGTGCCAGCTCGGGTGCGACCTTCTCCTACGAGCAGTACTTC CASSGATFSYEQYF
. 13 . TRBJ2-7 TRBV21-1 TGTGCCAGCAGCAAAGGACCCCTGTGCGAGCAGTACTTC CASSKGPLCEQYF
TRBD2 17 many TRBJ2-3 TRBV12-3/TRBV12-4 TGTGCCAGCAGTTTATTACTAGCGGGGGGCAAGAGGGATACGCAGTATTTT CASSLLLAGGKRDTQYF
. 14 many TRBJ2-7 TRBV20-1 TGCAGTGCTAGAGTAGGGTTGGGAGGAATTGAGCAGTACTTC CSARVGLGGIEQYF
. 11 few TRBJ2-5 TRBV20-1 TGCAGTGCTGCCCCTCAAGAGACCCAGTACTTC CSAAPQETQYF
TRBD2 15 . TRBJ2-7 TRBV6-2/TRBV6-3 TGTGCCAGCGGTGGATTAGCGGGGGGCTCCTACGAGCAGTACTTC CASGGLAGGSYEQYF
TRBD1 14 many TRBJ2-3 TRBV10-3 TGTGCCATCAGCCCTGGGACAGATGGCGATACGCAGTATTTT CAISPGTDGDTQYF
. 14 few TRBJ2-1 TRBV29-1 TGCAGCGTCAAACACGCAAGCTCCTACAATGAGCAGTTCTTC CSVKHASSYNEQFF
TRBD2 18 many TRBJ2-3 TRBV12-3/TRBV12-4 TGTGCCAGCAGTTTTTCGGGAGCGGGGGGCCTTACCACAGATACGCAGTATTTT CASSFSGAGGLTTDTQYF
. 13 . TRBJ1-1 TRBV6-1 TGTGCCAGCAGCACACGGGGGAAAACTGAAGCTTTCTTT CASSTRGKTEAFF
. 14 . TRBJ2-7 TRBV6-5 TGTGCCAGCAGTTACCTCGGTGGCTCCTACGAGCAGTACTTC CASSYLGGSYEQYF
. 14 many TRBJ2-1 TRBV20-1 TGCAGTGCGACTACGGACGGGACATACAATGAGCAGTTCTTC CSATTDGTYNEQFF
TRBD1 17 . TRBJ1-2 TRBV7-6 TGTGCCAGCAGCTCTTGGGGACAGGGGTTTCATAACTATGGCTACACCTTC CASSSWGQGFHNYGYTF
TRBD2 16 many TRBJ2-7 TRBV5-1 TGCGCCAGCAGCCCGCCCTCTGCGGGGGGATCCTACGAGCAGTACTTC CASSPPSAGGSYEQYF
. 13 few TRBJ2-1 TRBV24-1 TGTGCCACCAGTGACCACAGCGGCAATGAGCAGTTCTTC CATSDHSGNEQFF
. 15 . TRBJ1-3 TRBV4-3 TGCGCCAGCAGCCCAGAAACCAGCTCTGGAAACACCATATATTTT CASSPETSSGNTIYF
. 16 few TRBJ1-1 TRBV5-1 TGCGCCAGCAGCTTGGGTCCGGGATGGTCAAACACTGAAGCTTTCTTT CASSLGPGWSNTEAFF
TRBD1 15 . TRBJ2-5 TRBV12-3/TRBV12-4 TGTGCCAGCAGTTCCGGGACAGGTACACAAGAGACCCAGTACTTC CASSSGTGTQETQYF
TRBD2 15 many TRBJ2-5 TRBV11-3 TGTGCCAGCAGCTACTCGCATGGACTAGAAGAGACCCAGTACTTC CASSYSHGLEETQYF
TRBD1 16 . TRBJ2-5 TRBV6-1 TGTGCCAGCAGTACCTGGGACAGGGGAGGGGCCAGGGCCCAGTACTTC CASSTWDRGGARAQYF
. 16 . TRBJ2-3 TRBV4-3 TGCGCCAGCAGCCAAGAAGGGGACCGATCCACAGATACGCAGTATTTT CASSQEGDRSTDTQYF
TRBD2 13 few TRBJ2-3 TRBV12-3/TRBV12-4 TGTGCCAGCATCCTAGCGGGCCTAGATACGCAGTATTTT CASILAGLDTQYF
TRBD1 18 many TRBJ2-1 TRBV11-2 TGTGCCAGCAGCCCGCAACTGACCGGGACAGGGGCCTACAATGAGCAGTTCTTC CASSPQLTGTGAYNEQFF
. 14 many TRBJ1-4 TRBV13 TGTGCCAGCAGCTCAGGACGGTCCGGGGAAAAACTGTTTTTT CASSSGRSGEKLFF
. 11 few TRBJ2-3 TRBV6-2/TRBV6-3 TGTGCCAGCTGCCAGGGCGATACGCAGTATTTT CASCQGDTQYF
TRBD2 13 few TRBJ2-5 TRBV5-5 TGTGCCAGCACGAGAGCGGGGAAAGAGACCCAGTACTTC CASTRAGKETQYF
. 16 . TRBJ2-1 TRBV4-2 TGTGCCAGCAGCCAATCAATAACGAGCTCCTACAATGAGCAGTTCTTC CASSQSITSSYNEQFF
TRBD1 15 . TRBJ2-3 TRBV5-1 TGCGCCAGCAGCTCGGGGGACAGGGATGCAGATACGCAGTATTTT CASSSGDRDADTQYF
. 13 once TRBJ2-3 TRBV18 TGTGCCAGCTCACCGACACTCACAGATACGCAGTATTTT CASSPTLTDTQYF
TRBD1 18 few TRBJ2-6 TRBV6-5 TGTGCCAGCAGTTACGACGACAGGGGGTCTATGGGGGCCAACGTCCTGACTTTC CASSYDDRGSMGANVLTF